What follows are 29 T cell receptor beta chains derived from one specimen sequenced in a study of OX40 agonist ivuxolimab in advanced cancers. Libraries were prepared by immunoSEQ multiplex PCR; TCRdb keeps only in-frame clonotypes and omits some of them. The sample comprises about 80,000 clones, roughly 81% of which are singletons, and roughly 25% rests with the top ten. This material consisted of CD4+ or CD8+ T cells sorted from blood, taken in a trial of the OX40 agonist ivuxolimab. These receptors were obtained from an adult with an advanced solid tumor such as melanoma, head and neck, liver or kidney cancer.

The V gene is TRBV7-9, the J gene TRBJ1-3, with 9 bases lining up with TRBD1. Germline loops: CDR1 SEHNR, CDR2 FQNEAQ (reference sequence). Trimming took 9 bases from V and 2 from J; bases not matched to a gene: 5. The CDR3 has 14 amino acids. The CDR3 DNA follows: TGTGCCAGTAGACAGGGGGTAACTGGAAACACCATATATTTT. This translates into CASRQGVTGNTIYF.

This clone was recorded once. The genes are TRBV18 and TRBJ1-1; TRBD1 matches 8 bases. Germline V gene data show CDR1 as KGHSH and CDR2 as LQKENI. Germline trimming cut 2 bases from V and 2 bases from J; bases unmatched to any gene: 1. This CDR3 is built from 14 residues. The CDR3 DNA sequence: TGTGCCAGCTCACCAACAGGGGGAAACACTGAAGCTTTCTTT. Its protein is CASSPTGGNTEAFF.

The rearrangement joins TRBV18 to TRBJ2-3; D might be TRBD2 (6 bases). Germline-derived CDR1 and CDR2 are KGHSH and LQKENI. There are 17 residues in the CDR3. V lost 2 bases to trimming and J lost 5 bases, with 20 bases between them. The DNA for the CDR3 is TGTGCCAGCTCACCATTCCCCCCTAGCGTAAAGAGAGATACGCAGTATTTT. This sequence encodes CASSPFPPSVKRDTQYF. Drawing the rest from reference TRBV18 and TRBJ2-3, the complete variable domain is NAGVMQNPRHLVRRRGQEARLRCSPMKGHSHVYWYRQLPEEGLKFMVYLQKENIIDESGMPKERFSAEFPKEGPSILRIQQVVRGDSAAYFCASSPFPPSVKRDTQYFGPGTRLTVL.

CDR3 sequence (DNA): TGTGCCAGCAGCTTAGAAGCCCTAGCGGGGGGTGGAGATACGCAGTATTTT. Its translation is CASSLEALAGGGDTQYF. The chain joins TRBV7-2 to TRBJ2-3; 11 positions match TRBD2. With 1 base clipped from V and 5 bases from J, the junction kept 8 bases outside the gene matches. CDR3 length: 17 amino acids. Germline V gene lookup returns CDR1 SGHTA and CDR2 FQGNSA.

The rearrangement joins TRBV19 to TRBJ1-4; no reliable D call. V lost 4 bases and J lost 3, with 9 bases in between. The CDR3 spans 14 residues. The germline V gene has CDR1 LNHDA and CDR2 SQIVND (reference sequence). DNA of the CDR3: TGTGCCAGTAGTAGGGAAGGGTCTAATGAAAAACTGTTTTTT. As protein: CASSREGSNEKLFF. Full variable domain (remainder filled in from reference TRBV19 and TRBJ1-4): DGGITQSPKYLFRKEGQNVTLSCEQNLNHDAMYWYRQDPGQGLRLIYYSQIVNDFQKGDIAEGYSVSREKKESFPLTVTSAQKNPTAFYLCASSREGSNEKLFFGSGTQLSVL.

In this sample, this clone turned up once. This CDR3 reads CATSRGGIYTGELFF. CDR3 DNA sequence: TGTGCCACCAGCAGAGGGGGTATCTACACCGGGGAGCTGTTTTTT. The chain joins TRBV15 to TRBJ2-2; D is ambiguous. Trimming took off 1 base at V and 3 bases at J, with 9 bases between the two ends. The CDR3 runs 15 residues. The V gene's germline CDR1 is LNHNV and CDR2 YYDKDF (reference sequence). Looking up the rest from reference TRBV15 and TRBJ2-2 gives the full variable domain: DAMVIQNPRYQVTQFGKPVTLSCSQTLNHNVMYWYQQKSSQAPKLLFHYYDKDFNNEADTPDNFQSRRPNTSFCFLDIRSPGLGDTAMYLCATSRGGIYTGELFFGEGSRLTVL.

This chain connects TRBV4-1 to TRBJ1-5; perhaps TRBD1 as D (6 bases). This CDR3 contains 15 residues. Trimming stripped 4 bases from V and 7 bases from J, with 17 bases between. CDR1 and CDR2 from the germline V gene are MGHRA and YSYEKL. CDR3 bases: TGCGCCAGCAGCCCCTTAGGGGGGCCTAGGCAGCCCCAGCATTTT. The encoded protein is CASSPLGGPRQPQHF.

CDR3 coding DNA: TGTGCCACCAGCAGAGCCTATCCCACTAGCGGGGCGAACACCGGGGAGCTGTTTTTT. The encoded protein is CATSRAYPTSGANTGELFF. The chain employs TRBV15 and TRBJ2-2; 10 nucleotides align to TRBD2. The V and J ends lost 1 base and 0 bases, in that order; junction bases with no gene match: 8. From germline, CDR1 is LNHNV and CDR2 YYDKDF (reference sequence). The CDR3 loop spans 19 amino acids.

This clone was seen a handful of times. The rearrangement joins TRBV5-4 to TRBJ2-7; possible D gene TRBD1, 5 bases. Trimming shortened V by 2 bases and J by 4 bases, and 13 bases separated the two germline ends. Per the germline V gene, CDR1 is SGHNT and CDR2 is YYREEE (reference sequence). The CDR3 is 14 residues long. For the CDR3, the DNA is TGTGCCAGCAGCTTCAGGGCCAACCCTTACGAGCAGTACTTC. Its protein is CASSFRANPYEQYF.

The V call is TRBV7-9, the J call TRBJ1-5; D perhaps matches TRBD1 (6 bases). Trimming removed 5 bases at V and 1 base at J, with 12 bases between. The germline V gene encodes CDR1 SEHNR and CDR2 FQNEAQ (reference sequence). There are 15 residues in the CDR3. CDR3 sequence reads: CASSDGQLSNQPQHF. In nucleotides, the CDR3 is TGTGCCAGCAGCGACGGACAGTTAAGCAATCAGCCCCAGCATTTT.

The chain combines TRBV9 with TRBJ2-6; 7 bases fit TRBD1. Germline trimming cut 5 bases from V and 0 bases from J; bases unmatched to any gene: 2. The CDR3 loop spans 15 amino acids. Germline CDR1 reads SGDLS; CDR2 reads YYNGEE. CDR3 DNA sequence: TGTGCCAGCAGTCACAGGGGCTCTGGGGCCAACGTCCTGACTTTC. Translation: CASSHRGSGANVLTF. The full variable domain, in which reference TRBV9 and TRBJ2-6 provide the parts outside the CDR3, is DSGVTQTPKHLITATGQRVTLRCSPRSGDLSVYWYQQSLDQGLQFLIQYYNGEERAKGNILERFSAQQFPDLHSELNLSSLELGDSALYFCASSHRGSGANVLTFGAGSRLTVL.

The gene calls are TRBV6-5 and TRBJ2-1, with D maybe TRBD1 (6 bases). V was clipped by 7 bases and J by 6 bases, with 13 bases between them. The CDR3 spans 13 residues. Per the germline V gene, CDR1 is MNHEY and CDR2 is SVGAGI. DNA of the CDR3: TGTGCCAGCACCAAAAACAGGGTCAATGAGCAGTTCTTC. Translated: CASTKNRVNEQFF.

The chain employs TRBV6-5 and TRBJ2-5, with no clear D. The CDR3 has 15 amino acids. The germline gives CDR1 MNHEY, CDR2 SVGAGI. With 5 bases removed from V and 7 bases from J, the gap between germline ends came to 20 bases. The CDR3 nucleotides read TGTGCCAGCAGTGCAACAAGGCCCTGGCTGGGGACCCAGTACTTC. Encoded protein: CASSATRPWLGTQYF.

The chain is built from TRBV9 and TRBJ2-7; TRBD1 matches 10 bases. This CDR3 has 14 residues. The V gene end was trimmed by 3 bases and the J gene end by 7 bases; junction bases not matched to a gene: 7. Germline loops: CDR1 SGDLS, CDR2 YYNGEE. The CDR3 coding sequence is TGTGCCAGCAGCGCTGGGACAGGGGTTGAGGAGCAGTACTTC. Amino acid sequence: CASSAGTGVEEQYF.

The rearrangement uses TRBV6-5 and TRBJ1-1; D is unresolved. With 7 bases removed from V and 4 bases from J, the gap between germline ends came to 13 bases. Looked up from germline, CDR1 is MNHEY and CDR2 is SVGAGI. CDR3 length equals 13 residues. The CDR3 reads CASKRAGSTEAFF. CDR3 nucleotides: TGTGCCAGCAAACGGGCCGGGAGCACTGAAGCTTTCTTT.

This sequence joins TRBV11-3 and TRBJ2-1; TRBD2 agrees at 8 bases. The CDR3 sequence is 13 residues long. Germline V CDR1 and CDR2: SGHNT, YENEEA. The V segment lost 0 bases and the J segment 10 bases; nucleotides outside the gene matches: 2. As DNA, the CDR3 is TGTGCCAGCAGCTTAGAGCCTAGCGGGGAGCAGTTCTTC. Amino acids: CASSLEPSGEQFF.

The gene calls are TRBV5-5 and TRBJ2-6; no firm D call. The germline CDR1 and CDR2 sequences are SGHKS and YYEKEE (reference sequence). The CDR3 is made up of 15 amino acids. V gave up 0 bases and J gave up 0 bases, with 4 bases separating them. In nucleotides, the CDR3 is TGTGCCAGCAGCTTGGTTCTCTCTGGGGCCAACGTCCTGACTTTC. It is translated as CASSLVLSGANVLTF.

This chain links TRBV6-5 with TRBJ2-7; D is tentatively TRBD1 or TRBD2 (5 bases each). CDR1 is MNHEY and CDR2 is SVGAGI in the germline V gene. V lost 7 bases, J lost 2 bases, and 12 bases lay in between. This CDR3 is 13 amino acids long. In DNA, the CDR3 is TGTGCCAGCAAATTTCGGGGCGCCTACGAGCAGTACTTC. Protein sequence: CASKFRGAYEQYF.

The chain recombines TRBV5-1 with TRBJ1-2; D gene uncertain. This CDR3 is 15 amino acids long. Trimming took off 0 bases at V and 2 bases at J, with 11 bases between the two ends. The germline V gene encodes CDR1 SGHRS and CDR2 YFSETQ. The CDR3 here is CASSLGNSPNYGYTF. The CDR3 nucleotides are TGCGCCAGCAGCTTGGGAAACAGCCCGAACTATGGCTACACCTTC. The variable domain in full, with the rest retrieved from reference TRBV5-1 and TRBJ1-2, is KAGVTQTPRYLIKTRGQQVTLSCSPISGHRSVSWYQQTPGQGLQFLFEYFSETQRNKGNFPGRFSGRQFSNSRSEMNVSTLELGDSALYLCASSLGNSPNYGYTFGSGTRLTVV.

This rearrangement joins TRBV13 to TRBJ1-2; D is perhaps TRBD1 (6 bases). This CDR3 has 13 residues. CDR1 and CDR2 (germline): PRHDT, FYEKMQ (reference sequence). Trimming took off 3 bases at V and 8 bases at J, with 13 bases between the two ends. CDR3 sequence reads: CASSFGGRLGYTF. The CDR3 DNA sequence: TGTGCCAGCAGCTTTGGGGGGCGCTTGGGCTACACCTTC.

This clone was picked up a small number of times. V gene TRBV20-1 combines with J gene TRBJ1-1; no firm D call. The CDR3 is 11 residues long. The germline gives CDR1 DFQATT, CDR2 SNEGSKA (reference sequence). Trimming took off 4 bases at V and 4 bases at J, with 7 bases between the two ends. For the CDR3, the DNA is TGCAGTGCTATACGGGGCACTGAAGCTTTCTTT. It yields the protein CSAIRGTEAFF.

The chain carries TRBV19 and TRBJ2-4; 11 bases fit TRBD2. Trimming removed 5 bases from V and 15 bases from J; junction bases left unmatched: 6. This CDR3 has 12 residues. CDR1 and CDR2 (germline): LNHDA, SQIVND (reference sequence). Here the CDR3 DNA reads TGTGCCAGTAGTCCCGCTAGCGGGAGGCTGTACTTC. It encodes CASSPASGRLYF.

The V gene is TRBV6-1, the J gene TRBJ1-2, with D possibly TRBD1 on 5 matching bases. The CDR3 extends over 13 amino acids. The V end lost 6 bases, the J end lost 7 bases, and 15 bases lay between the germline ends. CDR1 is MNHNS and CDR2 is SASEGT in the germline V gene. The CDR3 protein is CASRGLDTSGYTF. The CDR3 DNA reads TGTGCCAGCAGGGGATTGGACACGTCTGGCTACACCTTC.

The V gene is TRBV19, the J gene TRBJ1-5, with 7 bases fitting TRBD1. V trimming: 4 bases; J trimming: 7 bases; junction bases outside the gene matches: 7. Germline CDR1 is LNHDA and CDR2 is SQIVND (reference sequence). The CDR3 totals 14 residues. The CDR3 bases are TGTGCCAGTAGTACGCAAGGGGGCGTCCAGCCCCAGCATTTT. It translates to CASSTQGGVQPQHF.

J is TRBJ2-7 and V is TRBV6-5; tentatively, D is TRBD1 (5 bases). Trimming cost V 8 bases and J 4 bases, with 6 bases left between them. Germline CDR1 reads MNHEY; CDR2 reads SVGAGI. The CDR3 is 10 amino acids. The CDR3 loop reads CASYRYEQYF. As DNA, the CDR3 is TGTGCCAGCTACAGGTACGAGCAGTACTTC.

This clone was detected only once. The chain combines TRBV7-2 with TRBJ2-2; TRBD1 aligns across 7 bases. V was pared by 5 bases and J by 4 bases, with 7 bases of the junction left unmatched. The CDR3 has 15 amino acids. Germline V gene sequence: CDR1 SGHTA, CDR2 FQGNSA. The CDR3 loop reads CASSLGRGSTGELFF. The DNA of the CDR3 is TGTGCCAGCAGCCTCGGCAGGGGGAGCACCGGGGAGCTGTTTTTT.

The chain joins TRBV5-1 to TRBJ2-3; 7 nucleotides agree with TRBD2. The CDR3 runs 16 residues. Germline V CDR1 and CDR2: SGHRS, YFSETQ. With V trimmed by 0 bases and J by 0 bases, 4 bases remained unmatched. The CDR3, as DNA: TGCGCCAGCAGCTTGGGGCCTAGCGGAAGCACAGATACGCAGTATTTT. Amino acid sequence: CASSLGPSGSTDTQYF.

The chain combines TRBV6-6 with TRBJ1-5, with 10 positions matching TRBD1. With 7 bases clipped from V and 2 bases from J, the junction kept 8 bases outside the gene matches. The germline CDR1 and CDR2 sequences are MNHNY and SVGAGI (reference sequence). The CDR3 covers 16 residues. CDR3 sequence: CASKRGQGGGNQPQHF. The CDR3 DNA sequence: TGTGCCAGCAAGAGAGGACAGGGGGGAGGCAATCAGCCCCAGCATTTT.

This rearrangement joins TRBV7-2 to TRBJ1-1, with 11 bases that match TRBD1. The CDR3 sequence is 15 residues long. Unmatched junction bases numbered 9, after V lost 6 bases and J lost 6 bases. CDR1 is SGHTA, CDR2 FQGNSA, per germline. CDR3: CASRKGQGARAEAFF. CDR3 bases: TGTGCCAGCAGGAAAGGACAGGGGGCTAGGGCTGAAGCTTTCTTT.